This T cell receptor beta chain was retrieved from a study of cytomegalovirus exposure and HLA in healthy donors. Note on this clone: What it recognizes is unknown.

Germline-derived CDR1 and CDR2 are MNHEY and SMNVEV (reference sequence). This CDR3 has 15 amino acids. Study observations and caveats: In a later analysis, a missense DCLRE1C variant was linked to TCR beta V- and J-gene trimming. A few V segments could not be told apart, such as TRBV6-2 and TRBV6-3, and were left out.

Researchers ran the PCR with 60 Vbeta and 13 Jbeta primers. In the authors' workflow: Approximately 12 million of around 85 million unique TCR beta chains were shared, per a later count. Sequenced by immunoSEQ multiplex PCR; TCRdb stores in-frame clones only, minus some. That table furnishes V, J and clone size, whereas the DNA furnished D and trimming. This table has under 200,000 clones, 71% appearing once. Sequenced input: PBMCs. The V call is TRBV27, the J call TRBJ2-5; 8 positions agree with TRBD1. The J call could be wrong; TRBJ2-7 is a better fit for the DNA end. This clonotype originated in a woman aged 25 to 45 in good health and CMV-seronegative. DNA for the CDR3: TGTGCCAGCAGTTTAAGCCAGGGGGCGATAGGCGAGCAGTACTTC. Residues: CASSLSQGAIGEQYF.